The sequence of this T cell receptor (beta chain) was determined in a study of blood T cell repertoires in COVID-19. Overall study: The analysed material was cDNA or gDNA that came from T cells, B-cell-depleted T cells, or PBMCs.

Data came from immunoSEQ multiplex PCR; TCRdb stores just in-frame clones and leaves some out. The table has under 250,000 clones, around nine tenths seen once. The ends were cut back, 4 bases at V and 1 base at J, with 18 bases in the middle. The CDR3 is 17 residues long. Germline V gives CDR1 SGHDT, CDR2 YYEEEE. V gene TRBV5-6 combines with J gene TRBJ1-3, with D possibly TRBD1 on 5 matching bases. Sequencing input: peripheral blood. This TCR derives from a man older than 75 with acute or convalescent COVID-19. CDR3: CASSPRGGDRSGNTIYF. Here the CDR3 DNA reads TGTGCCAGCAGCCCGCGGGGAGGGGACCGTTCTGGAAACACCATATATTTT. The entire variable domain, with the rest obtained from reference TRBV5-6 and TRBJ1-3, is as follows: DAGVTQSPTHLIKTRGQQVTLRCSPKSGHDTVSWYQQALGQGPQFIFQYYEEEERQRGNFPDRFSGHQFPNYSSELNVNALLLGDSALYLCASSPRGGDRSGNTIYFGEGSWLTVV.